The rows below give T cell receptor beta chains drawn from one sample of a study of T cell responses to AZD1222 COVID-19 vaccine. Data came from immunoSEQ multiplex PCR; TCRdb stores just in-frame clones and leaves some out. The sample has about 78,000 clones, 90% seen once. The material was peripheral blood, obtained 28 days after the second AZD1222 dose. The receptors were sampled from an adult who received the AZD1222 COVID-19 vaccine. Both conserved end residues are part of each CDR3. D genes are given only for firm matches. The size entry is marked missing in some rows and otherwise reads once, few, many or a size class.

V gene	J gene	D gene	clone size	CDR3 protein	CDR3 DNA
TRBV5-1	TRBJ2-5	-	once	CASSAGGWEEAQYF	TGCGCCAGCAGCGCCGGGGGTTGGGAGGAGGCCCAGTACTTC
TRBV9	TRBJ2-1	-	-	CASSVAGSKVGEQFF	TGTGCCAGCAGCGTAGCCGGGAGCAAGGTCGGTGAGCAGTTCTTC
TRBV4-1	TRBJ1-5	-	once	CASSQVPPWPQHF	TGCGCCAGCAGCCAAGTGCCCCCCTGGCCCCAGCATTTT
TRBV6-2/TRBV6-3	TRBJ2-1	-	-	CASSFIWSGAAGVYNEQFF	TGTGCCAGCAGTTTTATTTGGTCGGGTGCAGCCGGGGTCTACAATGAGCAGTTCTTC
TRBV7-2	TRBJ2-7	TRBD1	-	CASSLVLAGQGALVYF	TGTGCCAGCAGCTTAGTTCTAGCGGGACAGGGGGCCTTAGTGTACTTC
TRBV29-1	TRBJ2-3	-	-	CSVAGGDRDSTDTQYF	TGCAGCGTTGCGGGGGGGGACAGGGATAGCACAGATACGCAGTATTTT
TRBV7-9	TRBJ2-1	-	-	CASSFRSSYNEQFF	TGTGCCAGCAGCTTCAGGAGCTCCTACAATGAGCAGTTCTTC
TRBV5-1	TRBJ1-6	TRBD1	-	CASTWTGDYNSPLHF	TGCGCCAGCACCTGGACAGGCGATTATAATTCACCCCTCCACTTT
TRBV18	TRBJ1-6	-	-	CAATSGTNSPLHF	TGTGCAGCAACCTCCGGGACAAATTCACCCCTCCACTTT
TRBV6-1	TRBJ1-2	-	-	CASSEWGGINYGYTF	TGTGCCAGCAGTGAATGGGGGGGCATTAACTATGGCTACACCTTC
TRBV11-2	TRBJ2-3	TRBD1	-	CASSPRTGLTDTQYF	TGTGCCAGCAGCCCAAGGACAGGCCTAACAGATACGCAGTATTTT
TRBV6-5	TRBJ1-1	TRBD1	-	CASRAQGGVTEAFF	TGTGCCAGCAGAGCCCAGGGGGGGGTCACTGAAGCTTTCTTT
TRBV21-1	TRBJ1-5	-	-	CASSKGRDRANQPQHF	TGTGCCAGCAGCAAAGGAAGGGACAGGGCTAATCAGCCCCAGCATTTT
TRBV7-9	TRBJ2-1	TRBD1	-	CASSRQGEAYNEQFF	TGTGCCAGCAGCAGACAGGGGGAGGCCTACAATGAGCAGTTCTTC
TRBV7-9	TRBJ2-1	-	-	CASSPHSDRDNEQFF	TGTGCCAGCAGCCCCCACTCAGACCGGGACAATGAGCAGTTCTTC
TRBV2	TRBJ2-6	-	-	CASSEAKTGANVLTF	TGTGCCAGCAGTGAGGCGAAGACAGGGGCCAACGTCCTGACTTTC
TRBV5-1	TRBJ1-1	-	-	CASGAGTSSVNTEAFF	TGCGCCAGCGGCGCGGGTACGAGTAGTGTGAACACTGAAGCTTTCTTT
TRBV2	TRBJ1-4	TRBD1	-	CASTGTGANEKLFF	TGTGCCAGCACCGGGACAGGGGCTAATGAAAAACTGTTTTTT
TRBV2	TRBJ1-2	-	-	CASSEAGGIGYTF	TGTGCCAGCAGTGAAGCGGGGGGTATCGGCTACACCTTC
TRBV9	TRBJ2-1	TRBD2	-	CASSFHLAGQAYNEQFF	TGTGCCAGCAGCTTCCATTTAGCGGGTCAAGCATACAATGAGCAGTTCTTC
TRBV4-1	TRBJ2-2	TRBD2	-	CASSQGLAGGPNGELFF	TGCGCCAGCAGCCAAGGACTAGCGGGGGGGCCTAACGGGGAGCTGTTTTTT
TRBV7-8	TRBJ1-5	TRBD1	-	CASSPFGQGANQPQHF	TGTGCCAGCAGCCCTTTCGGACAGGGGGCAAATCAGCCCCAGCATTTT
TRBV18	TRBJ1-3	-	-	CASSPDLGSGNTIYF	TGTGCCAGCTCACCAGACCTCGGTTCTGGAAACACCATATATTTT
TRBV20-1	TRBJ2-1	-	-	CSASSGYNEQFF	TGCAGTGCTAGTTCGGGGTACAATGAGCAGTTCTTC
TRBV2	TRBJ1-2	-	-	CASSEARGYFYGYTF	TGTGCCAGCAGTGAAGCGAGAGGGTATTTTTATGGCTACACCTTC
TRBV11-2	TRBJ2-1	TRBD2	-	CASSSIGRTSEQRRNEQFF	TGTGCCAGCAGCTCGATAGGACGAACTAGCGAACAAAGACGGAATGAGCAGTTCTTC
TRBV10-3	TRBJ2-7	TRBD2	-	CAISRTSGRAHEQYF	TGTGCCATCAGTCGGACTAGCGGGAGGGCCCACGAGCAGTACTTC
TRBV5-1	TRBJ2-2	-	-	CASSPGQEVTGELFF	TGCGCCAGCAGCCCCGGGCAGGAGGTCACCGGGGAGCTGTTTTTT
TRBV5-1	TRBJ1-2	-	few	CASSLGLGDYGYTF	TGCGCCAGCAGCTTGGGTTTGGGTGACTATGGCTACACCTTC
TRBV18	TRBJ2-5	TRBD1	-	CASSPDRVQRETQYF	TGTGCCAGCTCACCCGACAGGGTCCAACGAGAGACCCAGTACTTC
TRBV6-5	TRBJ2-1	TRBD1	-	CASSTVRDRGIFF	TGTGCCAGCAGCACGGTCCGGGACAGGGGAATATTCTTC
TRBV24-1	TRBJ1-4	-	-	CATSEAGIQEGEKLFF	TGTGCCACCAGTGAGGCCGGCATACAGGAGGGTGAAAAACTGTTTTTT
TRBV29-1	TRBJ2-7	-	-	CSVSGTSAEQYF	TGCAGCGTCTCCGGGACCTCCGCCGAGCAGTACTTC
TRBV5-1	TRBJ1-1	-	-	CASSLSAGADTEAFF	TGCGCCAGCAGCTTGAGCGCGGGCGCGGACACTGAAGCTTTCTTT
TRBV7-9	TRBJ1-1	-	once	CASSLVSPEAFF	TGTGCCAGCAGCTTAGTGTCGCCTGAAGCTTTCTTT
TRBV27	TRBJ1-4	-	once	CASSFRRNEKLFF	TGTGCCAGCAGTTTCCGACGGAATGAAAAACTGTTTTTT
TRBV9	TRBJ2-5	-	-	CASSVDWEETQYF	TGTGCCAGCAGCGTTGATTGGGAAGAGACCCAGTACTTC
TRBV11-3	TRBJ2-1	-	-	CASESLVYEQFF	TGTGCCAGCGAAAGCTTGGTGTACGAGCAGTTCTTC
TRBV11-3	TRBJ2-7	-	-	CASSLGAGAGEQYF	TGTGCCAGCAGCTTAGGGGCGGGGGCAGGCGAGCAGTACTTC
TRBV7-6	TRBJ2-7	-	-	CASSPGLIDEQYF	TGTGCCAGCAGCCCCGGATTGATCGACGAGCAGTACTTC
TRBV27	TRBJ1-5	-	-	CASSTRYSNQPQHF	TGTGCCAGCAGCACAAGATATAGCAATCAGCCCCAGCATTTT
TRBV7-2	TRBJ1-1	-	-	CASSSYMNTEAFF	TGTGCCAGCAGTTCTTACATGAACACTGAAGCTTTCTTT
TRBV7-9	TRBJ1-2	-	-	CASSLAPVYGYTF	TGTGCCAGCAGCTTAGCGCCTGTCTATGGCTACACCTTC
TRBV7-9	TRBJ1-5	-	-	CASSSDSFNQPQHF	TGTGCCAGCAGCTCAGACAGTTTCAATCAGCCCCAGCATTTT
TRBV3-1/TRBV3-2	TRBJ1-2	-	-	CASSQGLRESGYTF	TGTGCCAGCAGCCAAGGATTAAGGGAGTCGGGCTACACCTTC
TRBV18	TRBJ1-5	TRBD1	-	CASSPTGGAGQPQHF	TGTGCCAGCTCACCTACAGGGGGCGCAGGACAGCCCCAGCATTTT
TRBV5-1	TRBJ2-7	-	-	CASSLSTYEQYF	TGCGCCAGCAGCTTGAGCACCTACGAGCAGTACTTC
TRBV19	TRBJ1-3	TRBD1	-	CASSALGQDRNTIYF	TGTGCCAGTAGTGCTCTCGGACAGGATAGAAACACCATATATTTT
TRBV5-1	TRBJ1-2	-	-	CASSLESYGYTF	TGCGCCAGCAGCTTGGAAAGTTATGGCTACACCTTC